The rows below give T cell receptor beta chains drawn from one sample of a study of shared clonotypes between healthy human individuals. This table comes from immunoSEQ multiplex PCR, and its TCRdb copy is limited to in-frame clones, with some not included. Of 1.4 million to 1.5 million clones in the sample, around 97% were seen once. Sequencing was carried out using naive CD4+ T cells sorted from blood. These receptors were taken from a man aged 30 to 45 in good health. Both conserved end residues are part of each CDR3. Each record gives: D gene, clone size, V gene, J gene, CDR3 protein, CDR3 DNA. The D gene is left open where the match is weak. Size values are once, few and many counts, or a class for expanded clones, and some rows have none.

-	few	TRBV29-1	TRBJ2-1	CSVDEQFF	TGCAGCGTTGATGAGCAGTTCTTC
-	once	TRBV7-2	TRBJ2-2	CASSRHSTGELFF	TGTGCCAGCAGTAGACATAGTACCGGGGAGCTGTTTTTT
-	-	TRBV20-1	TRBJ1-2	CTAWADGYTF	TGCACCGCATGGGCGGATGGCTACACCTTC
TRBD2	-	TRBV7-2	TRBJ2-5	CASSPTSGKGTQYF	TGTGCCAGCAGCCCGACTAGCGGGAAAGGGACCCAGTACTTC
-	-	TRBV5-8	TRBJ2-5	CASSSSLETQYF	TGTGCCAGCAGCTCGAGTCTAGAGACCCAGTACTTC
TRBD1	once	TRBV10-3	TRBJ2-7	CAIGQGGGEQYF	TGTGCCATCGGACAGGGTGGTGGAGAGCAGTACTTC
-	few	TRBV9	TRBJ2-3	CASSPSGDTQYF	TGTGCCAGCAGCCCAAGCGGGGATACGCAGTATTTT
-	once	TRBV6-1	TRBJ2-7	CASTISGDRGYEQYF	TGTGCCAGCACCATTTCCGGGGACCGTGGCTACGAGCAGTACTTC
-	-	TRBV4-1	TRBJ2-7	CASSRQGSYEQYF	TGCGCCAGCAGCCGTCAGGGCTCCTACGAGCAGTACTTC
-	few	TRBV5-1	TRBJ1-1	CASSLGAGNTEAFF	TGCGCCAGCAGCTTGGGTGCCGGGAACACTGAAGCTTTCTTT
-	-	TRBV28	TRBJ2-1	CASPRDPGTSDEQFF	TGTGCCAGCCCCAGGGATCCGGGGACATCGGATGAGCAGTTCTTC
-	-	TRBV7-2	TRBJ2-1	CASSLAHNEQFF	TGTGCCAGCAGCTTAGCTCACAATGAGCAGTTCTTC
-	once	TRBV11-2	TRBJ1-2	CASQGPGYGYTF	TGTGCCAGCCAGGGTCCAGGCTATGGCTACACCTTC
TRBD1	-	TRBV15	TRBJ2-1	CATSTYGVYRGEQFF	TGTGCCACCAGTACCTATGGGGTATACAGGGGCGAGCAGTTCTTC